Listed below are T cell receptor beta chains from one sample, sequenced in a study of beta chain features in type 1 diabetes. Sequencing used immunoSEQ multiplex PCR; TCRdb keeps in-frame clones, though not all of them. This repertoire shows fewer than 55,000 clones, about 40% found once; its top ten account for approximately 1.5%. Input material: Tregs from blood. The source is a man aged 25 to 45 with type 1 diabetes. The CDR3 runs from the conserved cysteine through the conserved F or W. A D gene is named only where the DNA matches it firmly. The size field is filled for only some rows; it gives once, few, many or a size class.

CDR3 protein: CASSLVTAGNTDTQYF
CDR3 DNA: TGTGCCAGCAGTTTAGTGACTGCGGGAAACACAGATACGCAGTATTTT
V gene: TRBV28
clone size: once
J gene: TRBJ2-3
D gene: NA

CDR3 protein: CASSTRPYPVQPQHF
CDR3 DNA: TGTGCCAGCAGCACTCGCCCCTACCCCGTTCAGCCCCAGCATTTT
V gene: TRBV7-9
clone size: NA
J gene: TRBJ1-5
D gene: NA

CDR3 protein: CASSLRREQQLTTGELFF
CDR3 DNA: TGTGCCAGCAGCTTACGGCGGGAGCAGCAATTAACCACCGGGGAGCTGTTTTTT
V gene: TRBV11-2
clone size: few
J gene: TRBJ2-2
D gene: TRBD2

CDR3 protein: CATSSGTSGNEQFF
CDR3 DNA: TGTGCCACCAGCAGCGGGACTAGCGGTAATGAGCAGTTCTTC
V gene: TRBV15
clone size: NA
J gene: TRBJ2-1
D gene: TRBD2

CDR3 protein: CASSLTHREEQYF
CDR3 DNA: TGCGCCAGCAGCTTGACCCACCGGGAGGAGCAGTACTTC
V gene: TRBV5-1
clone size: NA
J gene: TRBJ2-7
D gene: NA

CDR3 protein: CAWSDGASYEQYF
CDR3 DNA: TGTGCCTGGAGTGACGGAGCGTCCTACGAGCAGTACTTC
V gene: TRBV30
clone size: few
J gene: TRBJ2-7
D gene: NA

CDR3 protein: CASTAATGASYEQYF
CDR3 DNA: TGTGCCAGCACAGCCGCCACGGGAGCGAGCTACGAGCAGTACTTC
V gene: TRBV18
clone size: NA
J gene: TRBJ2-7
D gene: NA

CDR3 protein: CASSGRVGEKLFF
CDR3 DNA: TGCGCCAGCAGCGGCAGGGTTGGGGAAAAACTGTTTTTT
V gene: TRBV5-1
clone size: few
J gene: TRBJ1-4
D gene: NA

CDR3 protein: CASSLVGDNTEAFF
CDR3 DNA: TGTGCCAGCAGCTTAGTGGGCGACAACACTGAAGCTTTCTTT
V gene: TRBV7-2
clone size: NA
J gene: TRBJ1-1
D gene: NA

CDR3 protein: CASSLGGLAGADTQYF
CDR3 DNA: TGTGCCAGCAGCTTGGGTGGACTAGCGGGAGCAGATACGCAGTATTTT
V gene: TRBV5-4
clone size: NA
J gene: TRBJ2-3
D gene: TRBD2

CDR3 protein: CASSLSRAGANVLTF
CDR3 DNA: TGTGCCAGCAGTTTATCGCGGGCGGGGGCCAACGTCCTGACTTTC
V gene: TRBV27
clone size: NA
J gene: TRBJ2-6
D gene: NA

CDR3 protein: CASSVSTGGSGAQETQYF
CDR3 DNA: TGTGCCAGCAGCGTTTCAACAGGGGGCTCGGGGGCCCAAGAGACCCAGTACTTC
V gene: TRBV9
clone size: NA
J gene: TRBJ2-5
D gene: TRBD1

CDR3 protein: CAISSGQNQPQHF
CDR3 DNA: TGTGCCATCAGCTCGGGACAGAATCAGCCCCAGCATTTT
V gene: TRBV10-3
clone size: NA
J gene: TRBJ1-5
D gene: TRBD1

CDR3 protein: CASSRPGERPGANVLTF
CDR3 DNA: TGTGCCAGCAGTCGGCCGGGGGAAAGGCCTGGGGCCAACGTCCTGACTTTC
V gene: TRBV2
clone size: few
J gene: TRBJ2-6
D gene: NA

CDR3 protein: CASSIGNRNTEAFF
CDR3 DNA: TGTGCCAGTAGTATAGGGAACAGGAACACTGAAGCTTTCTTT
V gene: TRBV19
clone size: NA
J gene: TRBJ1-1
D gene: NA

CDR3 protein: CASSPSGTSTYNEQFF
CDR3 DNA: TGTGCCAGCTCACCCTCCGGGACTAGTACTTACAATGAGCAGTTCTTC
V gene: TRBV18
clone size: NA
J gene: TRBJ2-1
D gene: TRBD2

CDR3 protein: CASSQDIAGGPMPYNEQFF
CDR3 DNA: TGTGCCAGCAGCCAAGATATAGCGGGAGGGCCAATGCCCTACAATGAGCAGTTCTTC
V gene: TRBV14
clone size: NA
J gene: TRBJ2-1
D gene: TRBD2

CDR3 protein: CASSPGTQGNGYTF
CDR3 DNA: TGTGCCAGCTCACCCGGGACACAAGGCAATGGCTACACCTTC
V gene: TRBV18
clone size: NA
J gene: TRBJ1-2
D gene: NA

CDR3 protein: CASSSNAVNTEAFF
CDR3 DNA: TGCGCCAGCAGCTCCAATGCGGTGAACACTGAAGCTTTCTTT
V gene: TRBV5-1
clone size: NA
J gene: TRBJ1-1
D gene: NA

CDR3 protein: CASSPPGSSYNEQFF
CDR3 DNA: TGTGCCAGCAGCCCTCCCGGGAGCTCCTACAATGAGCAGTTCTTC
V gene: TRBV6-6
clone size: once
J gene: TRBJ2-1
D gene: NA

CDR3 protein: CASLRGGTNEQFF
CDR3 DNA: TGTGCCTCGCTGCGGGGGGGAACGAATGAGCAGTTCTTC
V gene: TRBV30
clone size: few
J gene: TRBJ2-1
D gene: TRBD2

CDR3 protein: CASSPAAGGRVDTEAFF
CDR3 DNA: TGCGCCAGCAGCCCTGCGGCAGGGGGCAGGGTCGACACTGAAGCTTTCTTT
V gene: TRBV5-1
clone size: NA
J gene: TRBJ1-1
D gene: TRBD1

CDR3 protein: CASLDRMRGASEAFF
CDR3 DNA: TGTGCCAGCCTGGATCGAATGCGGGGGGCCTCTGAAGCTTTCTTT
V gene: TRBV28
clone size: NA
J gene: TRBJ1-1
D gene: NA

CDR3 protein: CASSLGSGLGNTEAFF
CDR3 DNA: TGTGCCAGCAGCTTAGGATCTGGACTGGGGAACACTGAAGCTTTCTTT
V gene: TRBV7-9
clone size: NA
J gene: TRBJ1-1
D gene: NA

CDR3 protein: CASSFARGQFYEQYF
CDR3 DNA: TGTGCCAGCAGCTTTGCCAGGGGGCAATTCTACGAGCAGTACTTC
V gene: TRBV5-6
clone size: few
J gene: TRBJ2-7
D gene: TRBD1

CDR3 protein: CASSLAPSGDTQYF
CDR3 DNA: TGTGCCAGCAGCTTAGCTCCTAGCGGGGATACGCAGTATTTT
V gene: TRBV7-2
clone size: NA
J gene: TRBJ2-3
D gene: TRBD2

CDR3 protein: CASSYGQDSTDTQYF
CDR3 DNA: TGTGCCAGCAGCTACGGACAGGATAGCACAGATACGCAGTATTTT
V gene: TRBV7-3
clone size: NA
J gene: TRBJ2-3
D gene: TRBD1

CDR3 protein: CASSPQGFANEKLFF
CDR3 DNA: TGTGCCAGCAGCCCTCAGGGATTTGCTAATGAAAAACTGTTTTTT
V gene: TRBV7-9
clone size: few
J gene: TRBJ1-4
D gene: NA

CDR3 protein: CASSSSGSPLQPQHF
CDR3 DNA: TGTGCCAGCAGTTCCTCCGGGAGTCCCCTACAGCCCCAGCATTTT
V gene: TRBV25-1
clone size: few
J gene: TRBJ1-5
D gene: NA

CDR3 protein: CASSDFQGAGNTIYF
CDR3 DNA: TGTGCCAGCAGTGATTTCCAGGGCGCTGGAAACACCATATATTTT
V gene: TRBV2
clone size: NA
J gene: TRBJ1-3
D gene: NA

CDR3 protein: CATSPGQAYYGYTF
CDR3 DNA: TGTGCCACTTCGCCGGGACAGGCCTACTATGGCTACACCTTC
V gene: TRBV28
clone size: NA
J gene: TRBJ1-2
D gene: TRBD1

CDR3 protein: CASSGRGLAGGPYTGELFF
CDR3 DNA: TGTGCCAGCTCAGGAAGAGGACTAGCGGGAGGGCCTTACACCGGGGAGCTGTTTTTT
V gene: TRBV18
clone size: few
J gene: TRBJ2-2
D gene: TRBD2

CDR3 protein: CASSEGSGGRGAFF
CDR3 DNA: TGTGCCAGCAGTGAGGGGTCCGGGGGGCGCGGAGCTTTCTTT
V gene: TRBV6-1
clone size: NA
J gene: TRBJ1-1
D gene: NA